Each of the 20 T cell receptor beta chains below was sequenced from the same sample in a study of cytomegalovirus exposure and HLA in healthy donors. The primer mix had 60 Vbeta and 13 Jbeta primers. Libraries were prepared by immunoSEQ multiplex PCR; TCRdb keeps only in-frame clonotypes and omits some of them. In total, the table holds 110,000 to 150,000 clones. Sequenced sample: PBMCs. Receptors were obtained from a male donor in good health and CMV-seronegative.

The J gene is TRBJ2-7, the V gene TRBV27; tentatively, D is TRBD2 (6 bases). Deletions cut 4 bases from V and 0 bases from J, with 13 bases between. The length of the CDR3 is 15 residues. Germline CDR1 is MNHEY and CDR2 is SMNVEV (reference sequence). This CDR3 is CASSSTSSASYEQYF. DNA for the CDR3: TGTGCCAGCAGTTCCACTAGCTCAGCCTCCTACGAGCAGTACTTC.

The chain is built from TRBV27 and TRBJ2-7; D unclear. CDR3 length: 13 residues. Trimming removed 3 bases at V and 6 bases at J, with 12 bases between. CDR1 is MNHEY, CDR2 SMNVEV, per germline (reference sequence). CDR3 residues: CASSFLRQSEQYF. The CDR3 DNA reads as TGTGCCAGCAGTTTCTTGAGACAATCCGAGCAGTACTTC.

The chain has TRBV10-3 and TRBJ1-2, with 8 positions matching TRBD1. Germline lookup yields CDR1 ENHRY and CDR2 SYGVKD. CDR3 size: 13 residues. V shed 10 bases, J shed 2 bases, and the junction held 6 bases outside the gene matches. The CDR3 DNA follows: TGTGCCACCATGGACAGGGAGAACTATGGCTACACCTTC. It codes for CATMDRENYGYTF.

J is TRBJ2-5 and V is TRBV7-7; 7 positions match TRBD1. The CDR3 is made up of 14 amino acids. J gave up 3 bases and V 3 bases, and 4 bases lay outside the gene matches. Germline loops: CDR1 SSHAT, CDR2 FNYEAQ (reference sequence). CDR3: CASSLGQNKETQYF. Here the CDR3 DNA reads TGTGCCAGCAGCTTGGGACAGAATAAAGAGACCCAGTACTTC.

The chain carries TRBV5-1 and TRBJ1-1; D gene unclear. The CDR3 is 15 amino acids. V dropped 0 bases and J dropped 3 bases, with 12 bases sitting between them. The germline V gene encodes CDR1 SGHRS and CDR2 YFSETQ. The CDR3 DNA reads TGCGCCAGCAGCTTGGGAACCCCGAGGGACACTGAAGCTTTCTTT. Its protein is CASSLGTPRDTEAFF.

The chain links TRBV7-2 to TRBJ1-5; D is ambiguous. The germline V gene has CDR1 SGHTA and CDR2 FQGNSA. Trimming stripped 5 bases from V and 11 bases from J, with 16 bases between. This CDR3 region has 13 residues. The CDR3 is CASSLGPEGTQHF. CDR3 coding DNA: TGTGCCAGCAGCCTTGGGCCGGAAGGAACCCAGCATTTT.

DNA of the CDR3: TGTGCCAGCAGCCAAGATAAAGGACAGGGGTCTTATGAAAAACTGTTTTTT. Protein product: CASSQDKGQGSYEKLFF. This sequence joins TRBV14 and TRBJ1-4, with 9 bases that match TRBD1. J gave up 6 bases and V 0 bases, and 8 bases lay outside the gene matches. The CDR3 runs to 17 residues. Germline loops: CDR1 SGHDN, CDR2 FVKESK.

The chain links TRBV27 to TRBJ1-2; possible D gene TRBD1, 5 bases. Germline CDR1 and CDR2: MNHEY and SMNVEV (reference sequence). The germline V and J ends were trimmed by 5 bases and 1 base, with 14 bases remaining between them. The CDR3 totals 15 residues. This CDR3 is CASSGAGKDNYGYTF. The CDR3 DNA reads TGTGCCAGCAGTGGGGCAGGGAAGGATAACTATGGCTACACCTTC.

J is TRBJ2-7 and V is TRBV6-5; 9 bases fit TRBD2. Germline loops: CDR1 MNHEY, CDR2 SVGAGI. The ends lost 5 bases at V and 7 bases at J; junction bases unmatched: 9. This CDR3 region has 14 residues. CDR3: CASSHSGGHFEQYF. For the CDR3, the DNA is TGTGCCAGCAGTCATAGCGGGGGCCACTTTGAGCAGTACTTC.

The CDR3 DNA sequence: TGTGCCACCAGCGGAGCTCGGGAGACCCAGTACTTC. The encoded protein is CATSGARETQYF. The chain recombines TRBV15 with TRBJ2-5; D gene ambiguous. Trimming took off 5 bases at V and 5 bases at J, with 9 bases between the two ends. Germline loops: CDR1 LNHNV, CDR2 YYDKDF (reference sequence). This CDR3 region has 12 residues.

V is TRBV19 and J is TRBJ1-1, with D hard to call. Germline V CDR1 and CDR2: LNHDA, SQIVND (reference sequence). CDR3 length: 13 residues. The V end was cut by 7 bases, the J end by 5 bases, with 14 bases between. The CDR3 loop reads CASTLMAKTEAFF. CDR3 in DNA: TGTGCCAGTACATTGATGGCCAAGACTGAAGCTTTCTTT.

J is TRBJ2-3 and V is TRBV5-1; a possible D gene is TRBD1 (7 bases). CDR3 length equals 15 residues. Germline CDR1 is SGHRS and CDR2 is YFSETQ. The germline V and J ends were trimmed by 3 bases and 3 bases, with 14 bases remaining between them. The chain's CDR3 is CASSSPEGATDTQYF. CDR3 sequence (DNA): TGCGCCAGCAGCTCCCCGGAGGGGGCAACAGATACGCAGTATTTT.

This chain links TRBV5-6 with TRBJ2-1; perhaps TRBD2 as D (5 bases). Trimming stripped 2 bases from V and 0 bases from J, with 6 bases between. The CDR3 totals 14 residues. Per germline, CDR1 SGHDT and CDR2 YYEEEE. CDR3 DNA: TGTGCCAGCAGCTTAGGGAGCTCCTACAATGAGCAGTTCTTC. Translation gives CASSLGSSYNEQFF.

This rearrangement joins TRBV10-3 to TRBJ2-1, with 12 nucleotides matching TRBD1. Germline assignment: CDR1 ENHRY and CDR2 SYGVKD. The CDR3 contains 19 residues. J lost 3 bases, V lost 4 bases, and 13 bases had no gene match. The CDR3 protein is CAISGVGTGGQSYYNEQFF. The CDR3 DNA is TGTGCCATCAGTGGAGTCGGGACAGGGGGCCAATCATACTACAATGAGCAGTTCTTC.

The chain employs TRBV11-2 and TRBJ2-7, with 12 bases identical to TRBD1. The ends lost 5 bases at V and 8 bases at J; junction bases unmatched: 7. The CDR3 is 14 residues long. Germline lookup yields CDR1 SGHAT and CDR2 FQNNGV. CDR3: CASSPAGTGGKQYF. The CDR3 DNA sequence: TGTGCCAGCAGCCCAGCCGGGACAGGGGGCAAGCAGTACTTC.

This chain joins TRBV15 and TRBJ2-7; D perhaps matches TRBD2 (6 bases). Germline V lookup: CDR1 LNHNV, CDR2 YYDKDF (reference sequence). V was pared by 1 base and J by 2 bases, with 12 bases between. The CDR3 has 15 residues. DNA of the CDR3: TGTGCCACCAGCAGAGCGGGAGCGCAGGCCTACGAGCAGTACTTC. Its translation is CATSRAGAQAYEQYF.

This rearrangement joins TRBV25-1 to TRBJ2-3, with TRBD2 identical over 12 bases. With V trimmed by 1 base and J by 3 bases, 5 bases remained unmatched. The CDR3 loop spans 17 amino acids. Germline values: CDR1 MGHDK, CDR2 SYGVNS. DNA for the CDR3: TGTGCCAGCAGTGAATCGGGCCTAGCGGGAGGGACAGATACGCAGTATTTT. The encoded protein is CASSESGLAGGTDTQYF. The entire variable domain, with the rest obtained from reference TRBV25-1 and TRBJ2-3, is as follows: EADIYQTPRYLVIGTGKKITLECSQTMGHDKMYWYQQDPGMELHLIHYSYGVNSTEKGDLSSESTVSRIRTEHFPLTLESARPSHTSQYLCASSESGLAGGTDTQYFGPGTRLTVL.

The chain carries TRBV14 and TRBJ1-2; no definite D call. Germline V CDR1 and CDR2: SGHDN, FVKESK. This CDR3 region has 14 residues. V dropped 4 bases and J dropped 4 bases, with 13 bases sitting between them. CDR3 loop: CASSPPAGGYGYTF. For the CDR3, the DNA is TGTGCCAGCAGCCCCCCCGCGGGAGGCTATGGCTACACCTTC.

V gene TRBV7-9 combines with J gene TRBJ2-7; 9 bases line up with TRBD1. The CDR3 covers 15 residues. Unmatched junction bases numbered 8, after V lost 5 bases and J lost 3 bases. Germline V gene lookup returns CDR1 SEHNR and CDR2 FQNEAQ (reference sequence). This chain's CDR3 is CASSPLTGGRYEQYF. Here the CDR3 DNA reads TGTGCCAGCAGCCCATTGACAGGGGGTCGCTACGAGCAGTACTTC. The complete variable domain, with remaining parts taken from reference TRBV7-9 and TRBJ2-7, reads DTGVSQNPRHKITKRGQNVTFRCDPISEHNRLYWYRQTLGQGPEFLTYFQNEAQLEKSRLLSDRFSAERPKGSFSTLEIQRTEQGDSAMYLCASSPLTGGRYEQYFGPGTRLTVT.

This chain uses TRBV5-1 with TRBJ2-3; TRBD2 is a possible D gene (6 bases). CDR3 length: 15 residues. V gave up 1 base and J gave up 3 bases, with 12 bases separating them. Germline V lookup: CDR1 SGHRS, CDR2 YFSETQ. CDR3 nucleotide sequence: TGCGCCAGCAGCTTGCGAGGGCGGGATACAGATACGCAGTATTTT. Translating it yields CASSLRGRDTDTQYF.